This T cell receptor beta chain is drawn from a study of identical twins (dated by TCRdb to about 2016). Some background on the complete study: The study deep-sequenced TCR alpha and beta repertoires from monozygotic twins, unrelated adults of various ages and cord blood to test whether fetal clonotypes persist. To rule out contamination, replicate twin experiments were performed at different times with different library preparation protocols. Broad study findings and their caveats: Compared with coincidental sharing between unrelated individuals, out-of-frame TCR alpha sequences shared between twins had an excess of sequences with low generation probability. Because the same donors could not be followed over many years, the conclusions relied on cross-sectional statistical analysis. Out-of-frame TCR alpha sharing in monozygotic twins was systematically underestimated by recombination models, whereas sharing between unrelated individuals was in agreement with the recombination models. Excess twin sharing in beta out-of-frame sequences was weaker because fewer shared sequences lowered the signal-to-noise ratio. Abundant cord blood beta clonotypes carried fewer insertions; young adult naive repertoires showed a weaker similar trend, while memory repertoires showed none. Zero-insertion analyses could be partly confounded by invariant T cells such as MAIT and iNKT, though diverse VJ usage argued against such confounding for most clonotypes.

The germline ends are 13 bases apart after V is trimmed by 1 base and J by 0 bases. The CDR3 sequence holds 16 residues, the cysteine and phenylalanine included. This entry keeps only the CDR3 DNA: 48 bases, framed from base 1. The CDR1 and CDR2 encoded by the germline V gene (reference sequence) are DFQATT and SNEGSKA. This clonotype was detected ten times or more. It has no known antigen specificity. Per-nucleotide qualities are absent, and no much larger clonotype sits a single base away. Every donor in the study was a healthy Caucasian. Miltenyi CD45RO+ enrichment and human naive T-cell isolation kits were used to isolate memory (CD45RO+) and naive T cells from PBMC. Libraries were made using 5' RACE. TCRdb lists the instrument as Illumina HiSeq 2000. Template switching added a universal primer binding site, and the final cDNA carried a unique molecular identifier that allowed TCR cDNA molecules to be counted accurately. Specific primers in the conserved constant-segment region were used to synthesize first-strand cDNA for TCR alpha and beta chains. To control for contamination, every cDNA library carried two barcodes: a SMART-Mk sample barcode plus Illumina barcodes. TruSeq adapter sequences along with Illumina sample barcodes were introduced in two successive PCR steps. Sequencing of the TCR alpha and beta cDNA libraries was done on the Illumina HiSeq platform using custom primers. The study's own analysis went as follows. Unique molecular identifiers were extracted from raw reads with MiGEC, and CDR3 positions were determined with MiXCR. Recombination models were inferred per individual with the repgenHMM and IGoR tools using an EM algorithm. Shared clonotypes were analyzed with the tcR package in R, and sharing was normalized by the product of cloneset sizes. To study raw recombination free of thymic and clonal selection effects, out-of-frame nonproductive sequences were analyzed. TCRdb trimmed the raw reads at Q25, called clones with MiXCR and kept productive beta chains. CDR3 protein sequences are deduplicated, and each keeps its most common genes and DNA. For this entry, the V and J calls and clone size follow TCRdb and not the study's own pipeline. For this sample the table gives about 240,000 distinct CDR3 sequences, of which under 12% were detected only once. The ten biggest clones cover 10% of the sample.

The receptor chain draws on TRBV20-1 and TRBJ1-5, with no reliable assignment of the D segment. Sequenced input: memory T cells sorted from blood. Per the publication, the cell subset or site label means: CD45RO+ enriched T cells. The clonotype originates from a man aged 50 to 60 in good health. The CDR3 protein sequence reads: CSARANLRYSNQPQHF. In nucleotides, the sequence is TGCAGTGCTAGAGCAAACCTAAGGTATAGCAATCAGCCCCAGCATTTT.